The rows below give T cell receptor beta chains drawn from one sample of a study of T cells after posttransplantation cyclophosphamide. The data were produced by immunoSEQ multiplex PCR, yet TCRdb's version contains in-frame clones alone and is incomplete. The repertoire consists of approximately 7,900 clones, none detected only once. This specimen consisted of PBMCs, obtained after an allogeneic stem cell transplant with post-transplant cyclophosphamide. All receptors come from a young adult male patient who received an allogeneic stem cell transplant from an unrelated donor, was CMV-positive, and had acute and chronic GVHD. The graft donor may have contributed some T cells. CDR3s include the opening cysteine and the closing phenylalanine or tryptophan. The D gene is left open where the match is weak. A clone size is listed for some rows: how often the clone was seen (once, few, many), or a class if it is expanded.

D gene	clone size	V gene	J gene	CDR3 protein	CDR3 DNA
.	many	TRBV7-3	TRBJ1-2	CASSLGAGANGYTF	TGTGCCAGCAGCTTAGGGGCGGGGGCTAATGGCTACACCTTC
TRBD2	many	TRBV30	TRBJ2-7	CAWSPDPGLARPYEQYF	TGTGCCTGGAGTCCCGACCCGGGACTAGCGCGACCCTACGAGCAGTACTTC
.	few	TRBV12-3/TRBV12-4	TRBJ2-3	CASSLYDHVADTQYF	TGTGCCAGCAGTTTATATGATCACGTAGCGGATACGCAGTATTTT
TRBD1	many	TRBV10-1	TRBJ2-2	CASSHPGTGGRGNTGELFF	TGCGCCAGCAGTCATCCCGGGACAGGGGGCAGGGGGAACACCGGGGAGCTGTTTTTT
.	many	TRBV11-3	TRBJ2-3	CASSLGGRTDTQYF	TGTGCCAGCAGCTTGGGGGGGCGCACAGATACGCAGTATTTT
.	medium-sized	TRBV6-5	TRBJ2-1	CASRDPGHSEQFF	TGTGCCAGCAGGGATCCGGGACATAGCGAGCAGTTCTTC
.	many	TRBV9	TRBJ1-1	CASSKARNTEAFF	TGTGCCAGCAGTAAGGCCCGGAACACTGAAGCTTTCTTT
.	many	TRBV7-9	TRBJ1-2	CASSLGRNTNYGYTF	TGTGCCAGCAGCTTAGGGCGGAACACTAACTATGGCTACACCTTC
.	many	TRBV18	TRBJ2-7	CASSPLEAPGAEQYF	TGTGCCAGCTCACCCCTCGAGGCCCCTGGGGCCGAGCAGTACTTC
.	many	TRBV7-2	TRBJ2-3	CASSLQGGGVTDTQYF	TGTGCCAGCAGCCTACAGGGGGGGGGAGTCACAGATACGCAGTATTTT
TRBD1	many	TRBV12-3/TRBV12-4	TRBJ1-3	CASRQPGQPTGNTIYF	TGTGCCAGCAGGCAACCGGGACAGCCGACTGGAAACACCATATATTTT
.	many	TRBV11-1	TRBJ1-2	CASSLDKERGYTF	TGTGCCAGCAGCCTAGACAAAGAACGAGGCTACACCTTC
TRBD2	many	TRBV18	TRBJ2-2	CASSTSSGGNTGELFF	TGTGCCAGCTCAACCTCTAGCGGGGGGAACACCGGGGAGCTGTTTTTT
TRBD1	many	TRBV11-3	TRBJ2-3	CASSSRTGSTDTQYF	TGTGCCAGCAGCTCCCGGACAGGTTCCACAGATACGCAGTATTTT
TRBD2	many	TRBV6-5	TRBJ2-5	CASSPGTSGQETQYF	TGTGCCAGCAGCCCAGGGACTAGCGGACAAGAGACCCAGTACTTC
TRBD1	many	TRBV27	TRBJ2-1	CASSLLGTGNNEQFF	TGTGCCAGCAGTTTATTAGGGACAGGGAACAATGAGCAGTTCTTC
.	many	TRBV11-2	TRBJ1-2	CASSPYELGFGYTF	TGTGCCAGCAGCCCCTATGAGTTAGGGTTTGGCTACACCTTC
.	many	TRBV7-6	TRBJ2-1	CASSLDYRRAYNEQFF	TGTGCCAGCAGCTTAGATTATCGTAGGGCCTACAATGAGCAGTTCTTC
TRBD2	many	TRBV7-2	TRBJ2-1	CASSLDSAGGYNEQFF	TGTGCCAGCAGCTTAGACTCGGCGGGGGGTTACAATGAGCAGTTCTTC
TRBD1	many	TRBV19	TRBJ1-1	CASSPRDSPMLRNTEAFF	TGTGCCAGTAGCCCTCGGGACAGCCCAATGCTTAGGAACACTGAAGCTTTCTTT
.	many	TRBV7-8	TRBJ1-5	CASSFSDPGESEPQHF	TGTGCCAGCAGCTTCTCCGATCCAGGGGAGTCTGAGCCCCAGCATTTT
.	many	TRBV5-8	TRBJ1-1	CASSPGYGDTEAFF	TGTGCCAGCAGTCCAGGGTATGGCGACACTGAAGCTTTCTTT
TRBD1	many	TRBV28	TRBJ2-2	CASSYRGAATGELFF	TGTGCCAGCAGTTACAGGGGGGCGGCCACCGGGGAGCTGTTTTTT
.	many	TRBV12-3/TRBV12-4	TRBJ2-3	CASISGGTDTQYF	TGTGCCAGCATCTCAGGAGGCACAGATACGCAGTATTTT
.	many	TRBV4-1	TRBJ2-2	CASSQGEGLNTGELFF	TGCGCCAGCAGCCAAGGCGAGGGACTGAACACCGGGGAGCTGTTTTTT
.	medium-sized	TRBV6-2/TRBV6-3	TRBJ2-7	CASSSDSSYEQYF	TGTGCCAGCAGTTCAGACAGTTCCTACGAGCAGTACTTC
TRBD1	.	TRBV11-3	TRBJ2-5	CASSPRDSQETQYF	TGTGCCAGCAGCCCCCGGGACAGCCAAGAGACCCAGTACTTC
TRBD1	many	TRBV5-3	TRBJ1-1	CARSWDGTGDGNTEAFF	TGTGCCAGAAGCTGGGACGGGACAGGGGATGGGAACACTGAAGCTTTCTTT
.	many	TRBV19	TRBJ1-4	CASSPDVRNRDPTNEKLFF	TGTGCCAGTAGTCCCGACGTGAGAAACAGGGACCCAACTAATGAAAAACTGTTTTTT
.	many	TRBV27	TRBJ1-1	CASSLSPDSNTEAFF	TGTGCCAGCAGTTTATCGCCGGACTCTAACACTGAAGCTTTCTTT
TRBD2	many	TRBV5-1	TRBJ2-3	CASSSTSGGDPDTQYF	TGCGCCAGCAGCTCCACTAGCGGGGGGGACCCAGATACGCAGTATTTT
TRBD2	medium-sized	TRBV5-1	TRBJ2-5	CASSAPGLAGGGETQYF	TGCGCCAGCAGCGCCCCAGGACTAGCGGGAGGAGGTGAGACCCAGTACTTC
TRBD1	many	TRBV9	TRBJ1-2	CASSPGTGGANGYTF	TGTGCCAGCAGCCCCGGGACAGGGGGCGCGAATGGCTACACCTTC
.	many	TRBV29-1	TRBJ2-1	CSVDQGNEQFF	TGCAGCGTAGATCAGGGGAATGAGCAGTTCTTC
.	many	TRBV6-5	TRBJ1-3	CASSYEQGSSGNTIYF	TGTGCCAGCAGTTACGAACAGGGAAGCTCTGGAAACACCATATATTTT
.	many	TRBV19	TRBJ2-7	CASSTGSGDEQYF	TGTGCCAGTAGTACCGGATCAGGAGACGAGCAGTACTTC
TRBD2	many	TRBV18	TRBJ2-1	CASSGLAGGLNEQFF	TGTGCCAGCTCTGGACTAGCGGGGGGCCTCAATGAGCAGTTCTTC
TRBD2	medium-sized	TRBV4-1	TRBJ2-1	CASRPEGLAPNEQFF	TGCGCCAGCAGACCAGAGGGACTAGCGCCCAATGAGCAGTTCTTC
TRBD2	many	TRBV2	TRBJ2-7	CATRGTSGAYEQYF	TGTGCCACCCGAGGGACTAGCGGGGCCTACGAGCAGTACTTC
.	many	TRBV2	TRBJ1-1	CASSEARVGLGAFF	TGTGCCAGCAGTGAAGCGCGCGTAGGACTGGGAGCTTTCTTT
.	many	TRBV19	TRBJ1-2	CASSIRTDYGYTF	TGTGCCAGTAGTATAAGGACAGACTATGGCTACACCTTC
TRBD2	medium-sized	TRBV6-2/TRBV6-3	TRBJ2-1	CASTYRLAGAPNEQFF	TGTGCCAGCACCTACCGGCTAGCGGGAGCCCCGAATGAGCAGTTCTTC
.	many	TRBV24-1	TRBJ2-3	CATSQTGPDTQYF	TGTGCCACCAGCCAGACAGGTCCAGATACGCAGTATTTT
.	many	TRBV9	TRBJ2-7	CASSESGTLDEQYF	TGTGCCAGCAGCGAATCCGGGACACTGGACGAGCAGTACTTC
.	many	TRBV24-1	TRBJ2-2	CATSDRAGELFF	TGTGCCACCAGTGATAGGGCCGGGGAGCTGTTTTTT
TRBD2	many	TRBV12-3/TRBV12-4	TRBJ2-1	CASSLVAGLVSEQFF	TGTGCCAGCAGTTTAGTAGCGGGGTTGGTGAGCGAGCAGTTCTTC
.	.	TRBV15	TRBJ2-5	CATSRVTGTRETQYF	TGTGCCACCAGCAGAGTCACAGGGACGAGAGAGACCCAGTACTTC
.	many	TRBV9	TRBJ1-2	CASSGTGLYGYTF	TGTGCCAGCAGCGGAACAGGGTTATATGGCTACACCTTC
.	many	TRBV4-1	TRBJ1-4	CASSFYVTGGPATNEKLFF	TGCGCCAGCAGCTTCTACGTGACAGGTGGACCTGCAACTAATGAAAAACTGTTTTTT
TRBD1	many	TRBV9	TRBJ1-1	CASSVRDRENTEAFF	TGTGCCAGCAGCGTTCGGGACAGGGAGAACACTGAAGCTTTCTTT
.	many	TRBV4-3	TRBJ2-7	CASSQDHRALVEQYF	TGCGCCAGCAGCCAAGATCACAGAGCCTTGGTCGAGCAGTACTTC
TRBD1	many	TRBV12-3/TRBV12-4	TRBJ2-1	CASSLSVAGGTPYNEQFF	TGTGCCAGCAGTTTATCCGTCGCAGGGGGCACCCCCTATAATGAGCAGTTCTTC
TRBD1	many	TRBV6-5	TRBJ1-1	CASSSGGANTEAFF	TGTGCCAGCAGCTCAGGGGGCGCAAACACTGAAGCTTTCTTT
.	many	TRBV6-2/TRBV6-3	TRBJ2-2	CASSYWASVGNTGELFF	TGTGCCAGCAGTTACTGGGCTAGCGTCGGGAACACCGGGGAGCTGTTTTTT